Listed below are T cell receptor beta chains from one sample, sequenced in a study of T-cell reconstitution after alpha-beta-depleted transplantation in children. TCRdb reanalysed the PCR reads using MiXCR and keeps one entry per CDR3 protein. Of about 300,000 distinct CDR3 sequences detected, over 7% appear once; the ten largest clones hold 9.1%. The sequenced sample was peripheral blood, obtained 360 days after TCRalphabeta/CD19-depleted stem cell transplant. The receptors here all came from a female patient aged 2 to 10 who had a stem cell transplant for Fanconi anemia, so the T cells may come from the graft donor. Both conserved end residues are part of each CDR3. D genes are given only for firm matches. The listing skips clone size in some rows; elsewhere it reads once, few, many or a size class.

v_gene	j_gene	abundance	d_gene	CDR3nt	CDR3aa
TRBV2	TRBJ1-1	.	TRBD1	TGTGCCAGCAGTCCGACAGGGCGCCCCATGAACACTGAAGCTTTCTTT	CASSPTGRPMNTEAFF
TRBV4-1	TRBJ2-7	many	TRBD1	TGCGCCAGCAGCCAAGGGACAGGGTACGGCTACGAGCAGTACTTC	CASSQGTGYGYEQYF
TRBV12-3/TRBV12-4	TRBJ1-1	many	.	TGTGCCAGCAGAAAGACTGCCCCCATGAACACTGAAGCTTTCTTT	CASRKTAPMNTEAFF
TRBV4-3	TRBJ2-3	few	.	TGCGCCAGCAGCCGGGACTTGTCACGCCCAGATACGCAGTATTTT	CASSRDLSRPDTQYF
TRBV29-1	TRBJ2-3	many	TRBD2	TGCAGCTCAAAGCCCTCAATCAGCGGGGGCACAGATACGCAGTATTTT	CSSKPSISGGTDTQYF
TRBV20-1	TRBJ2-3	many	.	TGCAGTGCTAGAGATCCAGGACGCACAGATACGCAGTATTTT	CSARDPGRTDTQYF
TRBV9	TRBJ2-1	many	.	TGTGCCAGCAGCGTAGCTGCAGAGGGGAATGAGCAGTTCTTC	CASSVAAEGNEQFF
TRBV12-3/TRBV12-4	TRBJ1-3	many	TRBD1	TGTGCCAGCAGTTTACGACAGGGTAACACTGGAAACACCATATATTTT	CASSLRQGNTGNTIYF
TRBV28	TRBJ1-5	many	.	TGTGCCAGCAGTTCCATCCAGGCGCTCAATCAGCCCCAGCATTTT	CASSSIQALNQPQHF
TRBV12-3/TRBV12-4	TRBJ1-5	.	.	TGTGCCAGCCGTACAGGGTTCCCTCAATCAGGGCCCCAGCATTTT	CASRTGFPQSGPQHF
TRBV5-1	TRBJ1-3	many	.	TGCGCCAGCAGCTTGCGAGACCCATTAGGAAACACCATATATTTT	CASSLRDPLGNTIYF
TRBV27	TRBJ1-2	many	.	TGTGCCAGCAGGGGAGAAGGGACTTATGGCTACACCTTC	CASRGEGTYGYTF
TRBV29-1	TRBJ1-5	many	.	TGCAGCGTTGTGTTGTCCGGGGATCAGCCCCAGCATTTT	CSVVLSGDQPQHF
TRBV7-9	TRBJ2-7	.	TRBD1	TGTGCCAGCAGCTCCCCCGCGGACAGGGCCTACGAGCAGTACTTC	CASSSPADRAYEQYF
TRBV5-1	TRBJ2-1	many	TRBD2	TGCGCCAGCAGCTTGGGACTAGCGGGACTTAGGGGTGAGCAGTTCTTC	CASSLGLAGLRGEQFF